The next 2 T cell receptor beta chains were all read from a single sample in a study of shared clonotypes between healthy human individuals. Data came from immunoSEQ multiplex PCR; TCRdb stores just in-frame clones and leaves some out. The data contain 2.5 million or so clones, just over 90% of them seen just once; the ten biggest clones take up more than 0.12%. Sequencing was performed on naive CD4+ T cells sorted from blood. Subset here: CD45RA+ positively selected. Receptors originate from a man between 18 and 29 years old in good health.

The rearrangement uses TRBV9 and TRBJ2-3; 9 nucleotides agree with TRBD2. In germline, CDR1 is SGDLS, CDR2 YYNGEE. V shed 1 base, J shed 1 base, and the junction held 1 base outside the gene matches. The CDR3 is 15 amino acids. The CDR3 bases are TGTGCCAGCAGCGTACGGACTAGCGGCACAGATACGCAGTATTTT. Amino acids: CASSVRTSGTDTQYF. Filled out from reference TRBV9 and TRBJ2-3, the complete variable domain reads DSGVTQTPKHLITATGQRVTLRCSPRSGDLSVYWYQQSLDQGLQFLIQYYNGEERAKGNILERFSAQQFPDLHSELNLSSLELGDSALYFCASSVRTSGTDTQYFGPGTRLTVL.

This chain connects TRBV2 to TRBJ2-3, with 9 bases fitting TRBD1. J was trimmed by 1 base and V by 2 bases; bases with no gene match: 4. The CDR3 totals 16 residues. Germline lookup yields CDR1 SNHLY and CDR2 FYNNEI. The CDR3 is CASSEYWTGGTDTQYF. The CDR3 DNA is TGTGCCAGCAGTGAATATTGGACAGGGGGCACAGATACGCAGTATTTT.